This T cell receptor (beta chain) came from a study of post-analysis software for immune sequencing data. Study summary: Multiple sclerosis in the patients followed relapsing-remitting, secondary progressive and progressive-relapsing courses.

The V and J ends lost 0 bases and 10 bases, in that order; junction bases with no gene match: 15. The CDR3 is 17 amino acids. CDR1 SGHDT and CDR2 YYEEEE come from the germline V gene. Sequencing libraries made from TCR beta cDNA carried unique molecular identifiers. Using its own MiXCR run on the PCR reads, TCRdb lists one record per CDR3 protein. Of hundreds of thousands of distinct CDR3 sequences listed, about 32% were seen once; the top ten hold 0.55% to 0.65%. The study, taken as a whole, reports: By F measure, samples from a shared preparation batch strongly co-clustered. Relative to controls, patients had 5 or 6 TRBV segments at higher frequency, with TRBV5-6, TRBV5-1 and TRBV20-1 among these. Multiple sclerosis patients showed significantly lower normalized Chao1 diversity than controls did.

Turning to this clonotype: As yet, its antigen is unknown.

The sequencing sample was made of blood. The TCR originated in a girl between 10 and 17 years old with multiple sclerosis. The rearrangement joins TRBV5-6 to TRBJ2-1, with 8 bases identical to TRBD2. CDR3 sequence: CASSLGLLAGTPGEQFF. The CDR3 DNA sequence: TGTGCCAGCAGCTTGGGCCTCCTAGCGGGTACCCCTGGGGAGCAGTTCTTC.